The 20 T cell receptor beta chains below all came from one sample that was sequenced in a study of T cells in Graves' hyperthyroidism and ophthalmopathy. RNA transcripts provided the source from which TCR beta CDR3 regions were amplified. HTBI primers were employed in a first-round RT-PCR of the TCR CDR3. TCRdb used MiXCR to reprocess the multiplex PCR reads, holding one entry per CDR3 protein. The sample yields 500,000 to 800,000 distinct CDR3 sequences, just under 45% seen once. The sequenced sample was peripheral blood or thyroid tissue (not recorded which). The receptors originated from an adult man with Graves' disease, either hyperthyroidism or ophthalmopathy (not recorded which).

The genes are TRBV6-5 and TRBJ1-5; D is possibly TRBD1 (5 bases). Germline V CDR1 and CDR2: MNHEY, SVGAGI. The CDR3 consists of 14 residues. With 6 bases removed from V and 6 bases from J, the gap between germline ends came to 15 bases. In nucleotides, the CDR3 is TGTGCCAGCAGCCATGGGGAGGGGCGTCAGCCCCAGCATTTT. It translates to CASSHGEGRQPQHF.

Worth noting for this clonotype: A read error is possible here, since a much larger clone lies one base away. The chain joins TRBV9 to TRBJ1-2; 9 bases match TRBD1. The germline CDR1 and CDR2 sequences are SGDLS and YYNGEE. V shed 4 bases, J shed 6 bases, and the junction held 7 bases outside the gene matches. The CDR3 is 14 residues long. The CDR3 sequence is CASSRRDRDNGYTF. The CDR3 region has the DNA TGTGCCAGCAGCCGCCGGGACAGGGACAATGGCTACACCTTC.

The CDR3 sequence is CSAARDYGYTF. The CDR3 DNA sequence: TGCAGTGCGGCGAGGGACTATGGCTACACCTTC. J is TRBJ1-2 and V is TRBV20-1; the D is unclear. The CDR3 extends over 11 amino acids. V gave up 6 bases and J gave up 3 bases, with 8 bases separating them. The germline CDR1 and CDR2 sequences are DFQATT and SNEGSKA (reference sequence).

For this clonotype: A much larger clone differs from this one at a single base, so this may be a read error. CDR3 bases: TGTGCCAGCAGTGCGGTAGCGAGGGGTTATTCACCCCTCCACTTT. As protein: CASSAVARGYSPLHF. The V gene is TRBV2, the J gene TRBJ1-6; D possibly corresponds to TRBD1 (5 bases). CDR1 is SNHLY, CDR2 FYNNEI, per germline. The V end lost 4 bases, the J end lost 8 bases, and 15 bases lay between the germline ends. The CDR3 has 15 residues.

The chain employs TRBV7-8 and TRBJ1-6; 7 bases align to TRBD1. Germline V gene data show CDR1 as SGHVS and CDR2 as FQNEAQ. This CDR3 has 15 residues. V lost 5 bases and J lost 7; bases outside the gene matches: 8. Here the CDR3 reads CASSPGGGGNSPLHF. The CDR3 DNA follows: TGTGCCAGCAGCCCAGGGGGGGGCGGGAATTCACCCCTCCACTTT.

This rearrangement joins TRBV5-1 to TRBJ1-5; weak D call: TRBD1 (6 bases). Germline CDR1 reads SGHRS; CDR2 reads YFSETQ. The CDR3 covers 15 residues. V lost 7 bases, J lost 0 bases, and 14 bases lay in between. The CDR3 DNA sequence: TGCGCCAGCCGCCCGGACAGCAATAGCAATCAGCCCCAGCATTTT. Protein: CASRPDSNSNQPQHF.

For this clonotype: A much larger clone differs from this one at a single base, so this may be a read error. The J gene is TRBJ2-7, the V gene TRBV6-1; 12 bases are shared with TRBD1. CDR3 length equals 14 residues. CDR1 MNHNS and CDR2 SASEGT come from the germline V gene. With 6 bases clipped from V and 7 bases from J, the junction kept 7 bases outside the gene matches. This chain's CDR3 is CASSGTGGAGEQYF. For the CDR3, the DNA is TGTGCCAGCAGCGGGACAGGGGGCGCGGGGGAGCAGTACTTC.

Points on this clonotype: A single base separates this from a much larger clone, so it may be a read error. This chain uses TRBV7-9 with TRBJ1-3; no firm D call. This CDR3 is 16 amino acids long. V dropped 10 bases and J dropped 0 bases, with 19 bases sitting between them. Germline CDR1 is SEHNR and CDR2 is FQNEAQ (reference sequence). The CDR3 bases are TGTGCCAACAGTGAAGAGCCGTTTTTCTCTGGAAACACCATATATTTT. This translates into CANSEEPFFSGNTIYF. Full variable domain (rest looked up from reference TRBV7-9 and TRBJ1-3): DTGVSQNPRHKITKRGQNVTFRCDPISEHNRLYWYRQTLGQGPEFLTYFQNEAQLEKSRLLSDRFSAERPKGSFSTLEIQRTEQGDSAMYLCANSEEPFFSGNTIYFGEGSWLTVV.

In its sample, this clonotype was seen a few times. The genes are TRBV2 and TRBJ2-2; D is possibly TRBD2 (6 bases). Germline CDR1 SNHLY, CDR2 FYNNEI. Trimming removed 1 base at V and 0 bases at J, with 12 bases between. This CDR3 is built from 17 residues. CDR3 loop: CASSEGYGGPNTGELFF. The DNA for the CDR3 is TGTGCCAGCAGTGAAGGGTACGGAGGGCCGAACACCGGGGAGCTGTTTTTT. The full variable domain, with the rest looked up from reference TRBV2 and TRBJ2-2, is EPEVTQTPSHQVTQMGQEVILRCVPISNHLYFYWYRQILGQKVEFLVSFYNNEISEKSEIFDDQFSVERPDGSNFTLKIRSTKLEDSAMYFCASSEGYGGPNTGELFFGEGSRLTVL.

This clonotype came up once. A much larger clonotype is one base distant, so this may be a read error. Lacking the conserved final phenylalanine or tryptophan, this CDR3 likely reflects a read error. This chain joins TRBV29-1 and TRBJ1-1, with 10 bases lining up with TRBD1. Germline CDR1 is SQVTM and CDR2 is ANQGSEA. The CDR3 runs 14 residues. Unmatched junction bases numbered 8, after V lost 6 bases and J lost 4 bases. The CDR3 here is CSVNRQGAATEAFL. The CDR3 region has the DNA TGCAGCGTCAACCGACAGGGGGCTGCCACTGAAGCTTTCCTT.

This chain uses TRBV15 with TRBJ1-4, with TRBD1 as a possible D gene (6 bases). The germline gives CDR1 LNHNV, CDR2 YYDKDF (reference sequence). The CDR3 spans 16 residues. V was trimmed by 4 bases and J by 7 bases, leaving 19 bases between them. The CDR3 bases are TGTGCCACCAGCACCAGACAGGAGGGGAACACTGAAAAACTGTTTTTT. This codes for CATSTRQEGNTEKLFF.

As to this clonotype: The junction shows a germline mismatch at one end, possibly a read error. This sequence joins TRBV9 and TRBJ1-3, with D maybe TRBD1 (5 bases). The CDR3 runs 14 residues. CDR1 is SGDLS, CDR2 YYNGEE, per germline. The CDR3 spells CASRGGDSGNTKYF. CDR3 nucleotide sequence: TGTGCCAGCAGGGGAGGGGACTCTGGAAACACCAAATATTTT.

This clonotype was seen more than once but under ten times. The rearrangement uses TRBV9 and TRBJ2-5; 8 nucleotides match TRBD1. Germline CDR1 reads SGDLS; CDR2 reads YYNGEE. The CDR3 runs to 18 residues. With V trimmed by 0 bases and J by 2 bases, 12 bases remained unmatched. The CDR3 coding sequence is TGTGCCAGCAGCGTAGCTGCAGGGGGCGGAGGGGTACAAGAGACCCAGTACTTC. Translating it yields CASSVAAGGGGVQETQYF.

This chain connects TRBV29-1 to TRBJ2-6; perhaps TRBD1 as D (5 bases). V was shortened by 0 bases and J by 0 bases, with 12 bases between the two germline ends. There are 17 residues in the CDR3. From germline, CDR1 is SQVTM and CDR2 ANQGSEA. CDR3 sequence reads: CSVEEGPQGSGANVLTF. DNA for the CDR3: TGCAGCGTTGAAGAAGGGCCCCAGGGCTCTGGGGCCAACGTCCTGACTTTC.

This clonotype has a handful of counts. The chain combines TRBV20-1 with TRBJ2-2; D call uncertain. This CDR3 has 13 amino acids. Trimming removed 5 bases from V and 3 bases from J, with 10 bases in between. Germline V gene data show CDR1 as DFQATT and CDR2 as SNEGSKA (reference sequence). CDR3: CSAHDPDTGELFF. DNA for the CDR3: TGCAGTGCTCATGACCCAGACACCGGGGAGCTGTTTTTT.

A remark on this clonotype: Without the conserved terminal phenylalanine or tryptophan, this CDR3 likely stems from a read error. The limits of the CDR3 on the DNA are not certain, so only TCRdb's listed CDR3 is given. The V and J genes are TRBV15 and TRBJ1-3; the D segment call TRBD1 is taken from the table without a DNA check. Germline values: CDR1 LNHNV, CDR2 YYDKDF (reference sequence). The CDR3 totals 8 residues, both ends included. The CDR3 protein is CATSRAGG.

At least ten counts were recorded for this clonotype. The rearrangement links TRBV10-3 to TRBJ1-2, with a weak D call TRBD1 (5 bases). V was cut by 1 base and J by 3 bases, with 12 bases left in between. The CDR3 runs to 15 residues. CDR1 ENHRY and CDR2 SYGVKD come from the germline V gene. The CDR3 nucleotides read TGTGCCATCAGTGAGTGGAAGGGGAATGACTATGGCTACACCTTC. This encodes CAISEWKGNDYGYTF.

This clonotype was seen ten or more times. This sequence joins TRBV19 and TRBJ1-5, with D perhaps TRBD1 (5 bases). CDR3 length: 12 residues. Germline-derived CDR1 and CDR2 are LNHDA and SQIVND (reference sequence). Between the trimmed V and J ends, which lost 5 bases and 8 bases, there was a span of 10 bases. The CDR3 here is CASSGTAEPQHF. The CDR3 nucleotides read TGTGCCAGTAGTGGGACCGCCGAGCCCCAGCATTTT.

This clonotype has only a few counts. The CDR3 region has the DNA TGTGCTAGTGGTTTGAGTACCAACACTGAAGCTTTCTTT. Its protein product is CASGLSTNTEAFF. This chain joins TRBV12-5 and TRBJ1-1; D remains unclear. Germline V lookup: CDR1 LGHNT, CDR2 FRNRAP. The CDR3 spans 13 residues. Trimming stripped 2 bases from V and 2 bases from J, with 6 bases between.

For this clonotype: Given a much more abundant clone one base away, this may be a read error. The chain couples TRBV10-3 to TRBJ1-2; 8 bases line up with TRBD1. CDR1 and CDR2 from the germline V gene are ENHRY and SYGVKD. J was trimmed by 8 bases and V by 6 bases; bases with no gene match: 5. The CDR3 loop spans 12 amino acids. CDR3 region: CAISETGEGYTF. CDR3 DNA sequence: TGTGCCATCAGCGAGACAGGGGAGGGCTACACCTTC.